This is a list of T cell receptor beta chains from one sample in a study of shared clonotypes between healthy human individuals. The protocol was immunoSEQ multiplex PCR, while the TCRdb copy is restricted to in-frame clones and leaves out a portion. The table includes about 500,000 clones, 70% to 80% detected once. The source material was PBMCs. Receptors were obtained from a woman between 40 and 55 years old in good health. Some clones in this sample may be carry-over from other donors' samples. Both conserved end residues are part of each CDR3. The D gene is left open where the match is weak. Clone size is not always given. Where it is, it says once, few, many or a class for expanded clones.

size	D	J	V	DNA	CDR3
once	NA	TRBJ2-7	TRBV29-1	TGCAGCGTTGGTTGGGGGCTGGACGAGCAGTACTTC	CSVGWGLDEQYF
NA	TRBD2	TRBJ2-2	TRBV19	TGTGCCAGTAGCGGGAGGGCCCACACCGGGGAGCTGTTTTTT	CASSGRAHTGELFF
NA	NA	TRBJ1-3	TRBV18	TGTGCCAGCTCACCGGACGGAGACTCTGGAAACACCATATATTTT	CASSPDGDSGNTIYF
NA	NA	TRBJ2-7	TRBV27	TGTGCCAGCAGAATTTCAGGAGTCCGCGAGCAGTACTTC	CASRISGVREQYF
NA	NA	TRBJ2-3	TRBV10-3	TGTGCCATCAGTGAGCCGGGCACAGATACGCAGTATTTT	CAISEPGTDTQYF
NA	NA	TRBJ2-3	TRBV7-9	TGTGCCAGCAGCTTATCCCAGGGATATAGCACAGATACGCAGTATTTT	CASSLSQGYSTDTQYF
NA	NA	TRBJ2-4	TRBV28	TGTGCCAGCAGTTTTTCGGGGGTAGGGAACATTCAGTACTTC	CASSFSGVGNIQYF
once	NA	TRBJ2-1	TRBV7-9	TGTGCCAGCAGCTTAGGGATCGGTCGGGAGAGGGAGCAGTTCTTC	CASSLGIGREREQFF
NA	NA	TRBJ1-1	TRBV11-1	TGTGCCAGCAGCTTACGGCAGGGAGGGAACACTGAAGCTTTCTTT	CASSLRQGGNTEAFF
NA	NA	TRBJ1-2	TRBV21-1	TGTGCCAGCAGCCGAATACTCCAAGCGAACTATGGCTACACCTTC	CASSRILQANYGYTF
NA	TRBD1	TRBJ2-3	TRBV4-3	TGCGCCAGCAGCCAGGGACAGGGGGTAGATACGCAGTATTTT	CASSQGQGVDTQYF
NA	NA	TRBJ1-2	TRBV7-3	TGTGCCAGCAGCCTCTCGGACAGATATGGCTACACCTTC	CASSLSDRYGYTF
few	NA	TRBJ1-1	TRBV30	TGTGCCTGGAATACGGCATTCCGGAACACTGAAGCTTTCTTT	CAWNTAFRNTEAFF
once	NA	TRBJ2-7	TRBV11-2	TGTGCCAGCAGCTTAGATCTAGGTGGAACCTACGAGCAGTACTTC	CASSLDLGGTYEQYF
NA	NA	TRBJ2-5	TRBV5-1	TGCGCCAGCAGCGCCAGGGGCCCCCAAGAGACCCAGTACTTC	CASSARGPQETQYF
NA	NA	TRBJ1-2	TRBV30	TGTGCCTTGAAGTTCGGGGCGGGGGCTGGAGGCTACACCTTC	CALKFGAGAGGYTF
NA	NA	TRBJ1-2	TRBV7-9	TGTGCCAGCAGCTTGCGGGGCGACTATGGCTACACCTTC	CASSLRGDYGYTF
few	NA	TRBJ2-7	TRBV4-2	TGTGCCAGCAGCCCCGACAGGAACTCCTACGAGCAGTACTTC	CASSPDRNSYEQYF
NA	NA	TRBJ2-7	TRBV19	TGTGCCAGTAGTATTGGGTCGACCTACGAGCAGTACTTC	CASSIGSTYEQYF
few	NA	TRBJ2-1	TRBV7-9	NA	CASSFEMPSVAPGTSEFF
NA	NA	TRBJ2-1	TRBV19	TGTGCCAGCACGGTAAGGACGGGGGTCCACAATGAGCAGTTCTTC	CASTVRTGVHNEQFF
NA	NA	TRBJ1-1	TRBV10-2	TGCGCCAGCCAACACCCCGCGAACACTGAAGCTTTCTTT	CASQHPANTEAFF
NA	NA	TRBJ1-5	TRBV5-6	TGTGCCAGCAGACTCCGGGTCCCCAATCAGCCCCAGCATTTT	CASRLRVPNQPQHF
many	NA	TRBJ1-1	TRBV6-5	TGTGCCAGCAGTCGAACAGAGAACACTGAAGCTTTCTTT	CASSRTENTEAFF
NA	NA	TRBJ1-2	TRBV28	TGTGCCAGCAGTTTAACAGCTATCTATGGCTACACCTTC	CASSLTAIYGYTF
NA	TRBD1	TRBJ2-5	TRBV7-2	TGTGCCAGTCACAGGGGGCAGGGAGAGACCCAGTACTTC	CASHRGQGETQYF
NA	NA	TRBJ1-1	TRBV7-3	TGTGCCAGCAGCTCCTCAGGTAACACTGAAGCTTTCTTT	CASSSSGNTEAFF
many	TRBD2	TRBJ2-5	TRBV6-6	TGTGCCAGCAGTTCGGGACTAGCGGGAGAAGAGACCCAGTACTTC	CASSSGLAGEETQYF
many	NA	TRBJ2-5	TRBV2	TGTGCCAGCAGTGTCCAAGGGCCGCAAGAGACCCAGTACTTC	CASSVQGPQETQYF
few	NA	TRBJ1-2	TRBV2	TGTGCCAGCAGTGAGGGGCAGGACTATGGCTACACCTTC	CASSEGQDYGYTF
NA	TRBD2	TRBJ2-2	TRBV7-3	TGTGCCAGCAGCAACCGACTAGCGTTGAACACCGGGGAGCTGTTTTTT	CASSNRLALNTGELFF
NA	NA	TRBJ2-1	TRBV5-1	TGCGCCAGCAGCTTAAGCCAGAACAATGAGCAGTTCTTC	CASSLSQNNEQFF
few	NA	TRBJ2-5	TRBV2	TGTGCCAGCAGTGGGGCGGCCAGCCGGCAGGAGACCCAGTACTTC	CASSGAASRQETQYF
NA	NA	TRBJ2-3	TRBV7-8	TGTGCCAGCAGCCTTCATTACACAGATACGCAGTATTTT	CASSLHYTDTQYF
NA	TRBD1	TRBJ2-2	TRBV19	TGTGCCAGTAGTATAGATCGGGGGACAGGGGGAGTCACCGGGGAGCTGTTTTTT	CASSIDRGTGGVTGELFF
NA	NA	TRBJ1-4	TRBV30	TGTGCCTGGAGTGTAGGAGGGAAACTGTTTTTT	CAWSVGGKLFF
once	NA	TRBJ2-2	TRBV7-9	TGTGCCAGTACCTTCGCGTTAACACCGAACACCGGGGAGCTGTTTTTT	CASTFALTPNTGELFF
once	NA	TRBJ1-3	TRBV5-6	TGTGCCAGCAGCTTGGGCCCAGAGGGGGGAAACACCATATATTTT	CASSLGPEGGNTIYF
few	TRBD1	TRBJ1-4	TRBV27	TGTGCCAGCAGTCCGGGACAGGGGCCTGAAAAACTGTTTTTT	CASSPGQGPEKLFF
once	NA	TRBJ2-3	TRBV7-6	TGTGCCAGCAGCCCCTTAGTAGCCCTCGGAGGAGATACGCAGTATTTT	CASSPLVALGGDTQYF
NA	NA	TRBJ2-3	TRBV11-3	TGTGCCAGCAGCAGGCTGGGAGATACGCAGTATTTT	CASSRLGDTQYF
NA	NA	TRBJ2-7	TRBV27	TGTGCCAGCAGTGTCAGGGGTGTTGGCTCCTACGAGCAGTACTTC	CASSVRGVGSYEQYF
few	TRBD2	TRBJ2-2	TRBV28	TGTGCCAGCAGCCCGGGACTAGCGGGAGAATTGGGGGAGCTGTTTTTT	CASSPGLAGELGELFF
NA	TRBD1	TRBJ2-7	TRBV7-9	TGTGCCAGCAGCTTTGGGACAGGGGCCTACGAGCAGTACTTC	CASSFGTGAYEQYF
few	NA	TRBJ1-1	TRBV5-1	TGCGCCAGCAGCGGGGTCCGGCAGGACACTGAAGCTTTCTTT	CASSGVRQDTEAFF
NA	NA	TRBJ2-3	TRBV5-1	TGCGCCAGCAGCCCCCAGAGGGAGGGGGCGAGTACAGATACGCAGTATTTT	CASSPQREGASTDTQYF
NA	NA	TRBJ2-2	TRBV28	TGTGCCAGCCGTGGCCTAGCGATCGGGGAGCTGTTTTTT	CASRGLAIGELFF
NA	NA	TRBJ2-3	TRBV28	TGTGCCAGCAGTTTATCGTTTGAGCGGGTCACAGATACGCAGTATTTT	CASSLSFERVTDTQYF
NA	TRBD1	TRBJ2-5	TRBV28	TGTGCCAGCAGTGAGACAGGGAGTCTACAAGAGACCCAGTACTTC	CASSETGSLQETQYF
NA	NA	TRBJ2-7	TRBV28	TGTGCCGGATCGAGAAGCGGCAGGCGGATCTACGAGCAGTACTTC	CAGSRSGRRIYEQYF
NA	TRBD1	TRBJ1-2	TRBV6-6	TGTGCCAGCAGTCCACCAACAGGGGGCCAATTCTATGGCTACACCTTC	CASSPPTGGQFYGYTF
once	NA	TRBJ2-5	TRBV10-3	TGTGCCATCAGTGATCGATCCCAATTCCAAGAGACCCAGTACTTC	CAISDRSQFQETQYF
NA	TRBD1	TRBJ2-7	TRBV28	TGTGCCAGCAGTTCCAGACAGGGGTCCCCTCTCGAGCAGTACTTC	CASSSRQGSPLEQYF
NA	NA	TRBJ1-5	TRBV7-9	TGTGCCAGCAGCTCCTCGCGGGGGCCCAATCAGCCCCAGCATTTT	CASSSSRGPNQPQHF
few	TRBD2	TRBJ2-7	TRBV4-1	TGCGCCAGCAGCCAAGTTGGACTAGCGGGAGTAAGCTACGAGCAGTACTTC	CASSQVGLAGVSYEQYF
NA	NA	TRBJ2-7	TRBV23-1	TGCGCCAGCAGTCAATCCTCCGGGTGTGAGCAGTACTTC	CASSQSSGCEQYF
NA	TRBD1	TRBJ1-1	TRBV19	TGTGCCAGTAGTACCCGGGACAGGGGCTCCCCAGGTGAAGCTTTCTTT	CASSTRDRGSPGEAFF
few	NA	TRBJ1-5	TRBV6-5	TGTGCCAGCAGCCCAGGGGTCGGTCAGCCCCAGCATTTT	CASSPGVGQPQHF
NA	NA	TRBJ2-1	TRBV2	TGTGCCAGCAGGTCCGGGCCTTCGGCTGAGCAGTTCTTC	CASRSGPSAEQFF
NA	NA	TRBJ1-4	TRBV4-3	TGCGCCAGCAGCCAAGATCAAGGGGCTGGTGAAAAACTGTTTTTT	CASSQDQGAGEKLFF